Listed below are T cell receptor beta chains from one sample, sequenced in a study of a mutant IDH1 vaccine in newly diagnosed glioma. Here immunoSEQ multiplex PCR was the method, and the copy in TCRdb shows in-frame clones only, minus some. The data contain about 88,000 clones, approximately 80% of them singletons. The specimen was PBMCs, collected from a glioma patient treated with radiotherapy, temozolomide or both. These receptors all come from a man in his forties or fifties with glioma. Some clones in this sample may be carry-over from other donors' samples. The CDR3 runs from the conserved cysteine through the conserved F or W. The D gene is left open where the match is weak. Part of the rows lack a size; the others show once, few, many or a class for expanded clones.

TRBD1	TRBV5-1	TRBJ1-3	NA	TGCGCCAGCAGCTTAGGAGGACAGGGTGAGCACTCTGGAAACACCATATATTTT	CASSLGGQGEHSGNTIYF
TRBD2	TRBV2	TRBJ2-1	NA	TGTGCCAGCAGTTTAGCGGGGGCTGAGCAGTTCTTC	CASSLAGAEQFF
TRBD1	TRBV13	TRBJ1-6	NA	TGTGCCAGCAGCTTAGATTCAGGGGGGGGCAATTCACCCCTCCACTTT	CASSLDSGGGNSPLHF
NA	TRBV6-5	TRBJ1-2	NA	TGTGCCAGCAGTTACAGTGGGGGGCTCTATGGCTACACCTTC	CASSYSGGLYGYTF
TRBD1	TRBV30	TRBJ1-5	NA	TGTGCCTGGAGTCCCCTAGGGGGCCCCAATCAGCCCCAGCATTTT	CAWSPLGGPNQPQHF
NA	TRBV29-1	TRBJ1-3	NA	TGCAGCGTGCAGGGATCAACTGGAAACACCATATATTTT	CSVQGSTGNTIYF
NA	TRBV6-5	TRBJ1-6	few	TGTGCCAGCAGTTACGTGGGGGGGGGTTCACCCCTCCACTTT	CASSYVGGGSPLHF
NA	TRBV5-1	TRBJ1-4	NA	TGCGCCAGCAACCCAGGGGAGTCTAATGAAAAACTGTTTTTT	CASNPGESNEKLFF
NA	TRBV12-5	TRBJ2-3	NA	TGTGCTAGTGGTTTCGGTGCTCGCACAGATACGCAGTATTTT	CASGFGARTDTQYF
NA	TRBV7-9	TRBJ2-1	NA	TGTGCCAGCAGCCTGTCGCGACAACCGATCGTGCAGTTCTTC	CASSLSRQPIVQFF
TRBD1	TRBV19	TRBJ1-4	once	TGTGCCAGTAGTACCCGGGACAGTTATAATGAAAAACTGTTTTTT	CASSTRDSYNEKLFF
TRBD1	TRBV5-1	TRBJ2-3	NA	TGCGCCAGCAGCTTCGGGACAGGGCGTGGAGATACGCAGTATTTT	CASSFGTGRGDTQYF
NA	TRBV11-2	TRBJ2-7	once	TGTGCCAGCAGCTTAGAGGTTAAGATCCCTGTCTACGAGCAGTACTTC	CASSLEVKIPVYEQYF
TRBD1	TRBV4-1	TRBJ2-7	NA	TGCGCCAGCAGCCAAGATACGACAGGGGGCTGGTACGAGCAGTACTTC	CASSQDTTGGWYEQYF
TRBD2	TRBV5-1	TRBJ2-5	NA	TGCGCCAGCAGCTTCGGACTAGCGGGGGCCTACCAAGAGACCCAGTACTTC	CASSFGLAGAYQETQYF
NA	TRBV30	TRBJ1-5	NA	TGTGCCTGGAGTCCCGGGTCCTCTTTCGAGGCCCAGCATTTT	CAWSPGSSFEAQHF
TRBD2	TRBV10-3	TRBJ2-5	NA	TGTGCCATCAGTGAGTCGTACGCGACTAGCGTAATAGAGACCCAGTACTTC	CAISESYATSVIETQYF
NA	TRBV7-2	TRBJ2-5	NA	TGTGCCAGCAGCTTAGGGGTAGAGACCCAGTACTTC	CASSLGVETQYF
NA	TRBV18	TRBJ2-7	NA	TGTGCCAGCTCACCACCGGTTACTAACTCCTACGAGCAGTACTTC	CASSPPVTNSYEQYF
NA	TRBV5-4	TRBJ1-4	once	TGTGCCAGCAGCCGGCCGGGGGCGCCTAATGAAAAACTGTTTTTT	CASSRPGAPNEKLFF
TRBD2	TRBV6-5	TRBJ2-7	few	TGTGCCAGCACCGACTCCCAGCGGGGTGGATACGAGCAGTACTTC	CASTDSQRGGYEQYF
NA	TRBV6-5	TRBJ2-5	NA	TGTGCCAGCAGTTACGAGAGGGGTCAGACCCAGTACTTC	CASSYERGQTQYF
NA	TRBV9	TRBJ2-2	NA	TGTGCCAGCAGCTTGGACTCTTACACCGGGGAGCTGTTTTTT	CASSLDSYTGELFF
NA	TRBV5-1	TRBJ1-2	NA	TGCGCCAGCAGCTTGTCGTCGTACTCCCCGGGCGGCTACACCTTC	CASSLSSYSPGGYTF
TRBD1	TRBV10-2	TRBJ1-3	NA	TGCGCCAGCAGAGGACAGGGTGGCTCTGGAAACACCATATATTTT	CASRGQGGSGNTIYF
TRBD2	TRBV27	TRBJ2-7	NA	TGTGCCAGCAGTTTAATTGCTAGCGGGGGTACCTACGAGCAGTACTTC	CASSLIASGGTYEQYF
TRBD1	TRBV5-1	TRBJ2-2	NA	TGCGCCAGCAGCTCAGGGGGAGTGTTAACCGGGGAGCTGTTTTTT	CASSSGGVLTGELFF
NA	TRBV19	TRBJ2-3	once	TGTGCCAGTAGTAATCCGGGGCAGCCGAACACAGATACGCAGTATTTT	CASSNPGQPNTDTQYF
NA	TRBV10-2	TRBJ1-1	NA	TGCGCCAGCAGTGAGAGGCAAGGACGGACGAACACTGAAGCTTTCTTT	CASSERQGRTNTEAFF
NA	TRBV13	TRBJ1-6	NA	TGTGCCAGCAGCTTAGGGGCCGGGGGGAGTTCACCCCTCCACTTT	CASSLGAGGSSPLHF